This T cell receptor beta chain was sequenced for a study of chemoradiotherapy in HPV16-positive cancers. Study at large: A couple of HPV16-positive patients' cells yielded candidate HPV-specific clones and common motifs. Study-wide findings and caveats: Non-HPV-specific T cells did not expand in tumors during treatment, whereas candidate HPV-specific clones and E7-related motifs did.

Samples were taken several times over chemoradiotherapy. Concerning this clone itself: Its antigen is unknown.

With 0 bases removed from V and 7 bases from J, the gap between germline ends came to 13 bases. From germline, CDR1 is SGHTA and CDR2 FQGNSA. The CDR3 is 15 amino acids. Assay: immunoSEQ multiplex PCR; the TCRdb copy retains only in-frame clones and omits some. This sample has tens of thousands of clones, with over 60% found just once. The receptor was isolated from a human donor with HPV-associated anogenital cancer. The specimen was obtained from a patient who underwent chemoradiotherapy. The chain combines TRBV7-2 with TRBJ2-4, with a weak D call TRBD2 (6 bases). The chain's CDR3 is CASSLATFAGNIQYF. CDR3 DNA sequence: TGTGCCAGCAGCTTAGCTACATTTGCGGGGAACATTCAGTACTTC.